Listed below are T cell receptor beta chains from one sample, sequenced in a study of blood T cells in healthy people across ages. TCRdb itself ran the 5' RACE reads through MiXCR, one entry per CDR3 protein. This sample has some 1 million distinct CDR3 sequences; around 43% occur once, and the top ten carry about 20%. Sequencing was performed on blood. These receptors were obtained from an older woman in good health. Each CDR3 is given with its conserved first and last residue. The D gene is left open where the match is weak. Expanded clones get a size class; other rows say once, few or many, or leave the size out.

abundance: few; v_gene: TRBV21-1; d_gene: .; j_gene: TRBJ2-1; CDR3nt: TGTGCCAGCACCGTCCCTAGGGACTACAATGAGCAGTTCTTC; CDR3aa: CASTVPRDYNEQFF
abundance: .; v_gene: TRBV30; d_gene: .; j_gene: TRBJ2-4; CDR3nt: TGTGCCTGGAGCGCGACTAGTCTAGCCAAAAACATTCAGTACTTC; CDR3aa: CAWSATSLAKNIQYF
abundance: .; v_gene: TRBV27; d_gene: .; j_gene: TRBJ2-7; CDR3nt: TGTGCCAGCAGTTTCCAGGGACCGGCTACCTACAATGAGCAGTACTTC; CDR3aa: CASSFQGPATYNEQYF
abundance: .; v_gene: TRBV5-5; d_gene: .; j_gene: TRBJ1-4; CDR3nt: TGTGCCAGCAGCTTGGCCATAGGTGTCGAACTGTTTTTT; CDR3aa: CASSLAIGVELFF
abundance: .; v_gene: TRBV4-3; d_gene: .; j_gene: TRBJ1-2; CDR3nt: TGCGCCAGCAGCCAAGATGAGAAACGTAGCTATGGCTACACCTTC; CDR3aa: CASSQDEKRSYGYTF
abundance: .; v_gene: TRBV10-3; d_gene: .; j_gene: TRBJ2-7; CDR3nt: TGTGCCATCAGTGAGATCAGTGCCTACGAGCAGTACTTC; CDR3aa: CAISEISAYEQYF
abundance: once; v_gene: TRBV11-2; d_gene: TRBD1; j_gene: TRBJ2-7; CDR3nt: TGTGTCAGCAGCTTATGGACAGGCAACTACGAGCAGTACTTC; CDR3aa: CVSSLWTGNYEQYF
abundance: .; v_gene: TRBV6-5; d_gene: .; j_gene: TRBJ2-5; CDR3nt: TGTGCCAGCAGACCGTCCGGAGGTAGAAATGAGCAGTACTTC; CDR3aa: CASRPSGGRNEQYF
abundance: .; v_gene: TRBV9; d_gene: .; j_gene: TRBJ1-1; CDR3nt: TGTGCCAGCAGCGTCGAGGCGAGGAACACTGAAGCTTTCTTT; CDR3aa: CASSVEARNTEAFF
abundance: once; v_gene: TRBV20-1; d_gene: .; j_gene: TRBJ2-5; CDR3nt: TGCAGTCCTGGTCAGGTGTCGACGGAGACCCAGTACTTC; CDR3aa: CSPGQVSTETQYF
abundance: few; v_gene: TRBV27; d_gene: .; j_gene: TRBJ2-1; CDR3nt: TGTGCCAGCAGGGACCCAGGGGTCGAGCAGTTCTTC; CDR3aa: CASRDPGVEQFF
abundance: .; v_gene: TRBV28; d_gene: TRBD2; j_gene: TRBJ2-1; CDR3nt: TGTGCCAGCAACAAAGCGGGAGTCGGCGATGAGCAGTTCTTC; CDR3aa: CASNKAGVGDEQFF
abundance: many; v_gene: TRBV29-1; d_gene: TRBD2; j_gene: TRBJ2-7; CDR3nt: TGCAGCGTTGAAGGAGCGGGAGATCCCTACGAGCAGTACTTC; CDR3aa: CSVEGAGDPYEQYF
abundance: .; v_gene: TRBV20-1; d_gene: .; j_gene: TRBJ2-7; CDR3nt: TGCAGTGCTATTTCCGAAGACGACAGTAGCTCCTACGGGCAGTACTTC; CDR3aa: CSAISEDDSSSYGQYF
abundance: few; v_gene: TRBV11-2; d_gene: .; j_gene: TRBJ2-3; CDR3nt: TGTGCCAGCGCTTCGTCGGGGGCGGCGGGAGTCCTCACAGATACGCAGTATTTT; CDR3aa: CASASSGAAGVLTDTQYF
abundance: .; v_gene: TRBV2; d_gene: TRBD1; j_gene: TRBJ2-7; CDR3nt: TGTGCCAGCAGTGCAGAGACAGGGGTATATTGGGAGCAGTACTTC; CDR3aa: CASSAETGVYWEQYF
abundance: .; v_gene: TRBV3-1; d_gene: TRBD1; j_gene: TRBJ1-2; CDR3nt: TGTGCCAGCAGCCAAGATAGGCTAGGGGGCAGGAATGGCTACACCTTC; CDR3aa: CASSQDRLGGRNGYTF
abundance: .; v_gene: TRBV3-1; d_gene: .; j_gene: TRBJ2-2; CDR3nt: TGTACCAGCAGCCCCCGAGTAGGGGCCGGCGGGGAGCTGTTTTTT; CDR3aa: CTSSPRVGAGGELFF
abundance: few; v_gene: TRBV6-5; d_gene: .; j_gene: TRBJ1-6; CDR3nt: TGTGCCAGCAGTTACTCACCAGGCACCTATAATTCACCCCTCCACTTT; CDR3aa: CASSYSPGTYNSPLHF
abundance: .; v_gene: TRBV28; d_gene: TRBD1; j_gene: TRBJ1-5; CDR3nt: TGTGCCAGCAGGCGACAGGGAGGATGGAATCAGCCCCAGCATTTT; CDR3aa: CASRRQGGWNQPQHF
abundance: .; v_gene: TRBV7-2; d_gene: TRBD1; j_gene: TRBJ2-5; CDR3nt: TGTGCCAGCAGCACCGGGACAGGGGAGAAAGAGACCCAGTACTTC; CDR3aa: CASSTGTGEKETQYF
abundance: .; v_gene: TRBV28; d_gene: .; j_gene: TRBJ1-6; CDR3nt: TGTGCCAGCAGTTCGTCTACCTTGACCTTAAATTCACCCCTCCACTTT; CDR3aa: CASSSSTLTLNSPLHF
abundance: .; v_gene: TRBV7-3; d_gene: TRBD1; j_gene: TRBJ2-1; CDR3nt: TGTGCCAGCAGCTTAAAGGGAGCCCAGGGGGCGAATGAGCAGTTCTTC; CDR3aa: CASSLKGAQGANEQFF
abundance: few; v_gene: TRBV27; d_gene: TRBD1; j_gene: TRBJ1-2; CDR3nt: TGTGCCAGCAGTCCGCTCCTCGGCCGGACAGGGGTAAACTATGGCTACACCTTC; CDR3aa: CASSPLLGRTGVNYGYTF
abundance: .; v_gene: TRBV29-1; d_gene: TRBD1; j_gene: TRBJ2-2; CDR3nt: TGCAGCGCTGCGACAGGGCTGCACACCGGGGAGCTGTTTTTT; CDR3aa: CSAATGLHTGELFF
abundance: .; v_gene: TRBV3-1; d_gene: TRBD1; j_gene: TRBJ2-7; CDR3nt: TGTGCCAGCAGCCAATTAACCCCGACAGGGAAGCCCTACGAGCAGTACTTC; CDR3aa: CASSQLTPTGKPYEQYF
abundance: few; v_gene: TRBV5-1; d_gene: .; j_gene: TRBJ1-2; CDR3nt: TGCGCCAGCAGCTTGGATCGGGGGGCGGGCCGCTATGGCTACACCTTC; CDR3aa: CASSLDRGAGRYGYTF
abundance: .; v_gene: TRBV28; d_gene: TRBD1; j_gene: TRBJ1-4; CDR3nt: TGTGCCAGCAGTACACAGGGGCTTTTTAATGAAAAACTGTTTTTT; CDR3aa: CASSTQGLFNEKLFF
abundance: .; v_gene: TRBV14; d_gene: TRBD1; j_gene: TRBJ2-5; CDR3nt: TGTGCCAGCAGCCAACTCGACAGGGGAAGGGAGACCCAGTACTTC; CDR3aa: CASSQLDRGRETQYF
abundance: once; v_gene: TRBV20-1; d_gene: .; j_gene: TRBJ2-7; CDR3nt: TGCAGTGCAAACCAAGGGGTGGGCGGCTACGAGCAGTACTTC; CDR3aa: CSANQGVGGYEQYF
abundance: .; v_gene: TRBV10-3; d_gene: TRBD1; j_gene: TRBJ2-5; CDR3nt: TGTGCCATCTGGGACAGGGGCCTCGAGACCCAGTACTTC; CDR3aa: CAIWDRGLETQYF
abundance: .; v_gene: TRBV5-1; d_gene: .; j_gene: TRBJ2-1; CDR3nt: TGCGCCAGCAGCTTGGAGGGGACTGGATACAATGAGCAGTTCTTC; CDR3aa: CASSLEGTGYNEQFF
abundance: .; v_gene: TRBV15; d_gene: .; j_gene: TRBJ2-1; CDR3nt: TGTGCCACCAGCATAAACCGGGATAGCGTTTACAATGAGCAGTTCTTC; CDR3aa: CATSINRDSVYNEQFF
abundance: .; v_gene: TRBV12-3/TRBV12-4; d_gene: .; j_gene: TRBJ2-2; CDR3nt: TGTGCCAGCAGCCAGACACGGGACACCGGGGAGCTGTTTTTT; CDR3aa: CASSQTRDTGELFF
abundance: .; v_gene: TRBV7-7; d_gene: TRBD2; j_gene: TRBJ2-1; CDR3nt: TGTGCCAGCAGCCTTCTTCCACCGGGACTAGAGGAGGGTGAGCAGTTCTTC; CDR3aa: CASSLLPPGLEEGEQFF
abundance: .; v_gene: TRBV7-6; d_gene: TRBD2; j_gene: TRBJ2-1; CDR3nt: TGTGCCAGCAGCTTAGTAGCGGGAGGGCTAAGCTCCTACAATGAGCAGTTCTTC; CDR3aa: CASSLVAGGLSSYNEQFF
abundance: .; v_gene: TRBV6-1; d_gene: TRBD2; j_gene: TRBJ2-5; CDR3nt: TGTGCCAGCAGGGGACTAGCGGGAGTTCGTGAGGAGACCCAGTACTTC; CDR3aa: CASRGLAGVREETQYF
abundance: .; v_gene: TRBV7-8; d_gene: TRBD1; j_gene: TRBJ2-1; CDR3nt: TGTGCCAGCAGCCCCCATTCGACAGGGCGTGGTATCTATGATGAGCAGTTCTTC; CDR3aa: CASSPHSTGRGIYDEQFF